This is a list of T cell receptor beta chains from one sample in a study of blood T cells in healthy people across ages. TCRdb reprocessed the 5' RACE reads with MiXCR, giving one entry per CDR3 protein. The table has around 1,000,000 distinct CDR3 sequences, 35% to 45% seen once. Sequenced material: blood. These receptors were taken from a man aged 18 to 29 in good health. Each CDR3 is given with its conserved first and last residue. The D gene is left open where the match is weak. Expanded clones get a size class; other rows say once, few or many, or leave the size out.

j_gene: TRBJ1-2
d_gene: -
v_gene: TRBV9
abundance: -
CDR3aa: CASSVGQGKNYGYTF
CDR3nt: TGTGCCAGCAGCGTAGGGCAGGGCAAGAACTATGGCTACACCTTC

j_gene: TRBJ2-7
d_gene: -
v_gene: TRBV30
abundance: -
CDR3aa: CAWTTGANEQYF
CDR3nt: TGTGCCTGGACCACGGGGGCCAACGAGCAGTACTTC

j_gene: TRBJ2-1
d_gene: TRBD2
v_gene: TRBV5-6
abundance: few
CDR3aa: CASSFSGGLYYNEQFF
CDR3nt: TGTGCCAGCAGCTTTAGCGGGGGGCTATACTACAATGAGCAGTTCTTC

j_gene: TRBJ2-2
d_gene: -
v_gene: TRBV12-3/TRBV12-4
abundance: -
CDR3aa: CASSSQGQNGELFF
CDR3nt: TGTGCCAGCAGTTCACAGGGTCAAAACGGGGAGCTGTTTTTT

j_gene: TRBJ2-5
d_gene: -
v_gene: TRBV12-3/TRBV12-4
abundance: -
CDR3aa: CASSFLRETQYF
CDR3nt: TGTGCCAGCAGTTTTCTCCGGGAGACCCAGTACTTC

j_gene: TRBJ2-5
d_gene: -
v_gene: TRBV5-1
abundance: -
CDR3aa: CASSPGAIQGQETQYF
CDR3nt: TGCGCCAGCAGCCCCGGGGCGATCCAAGGCCAAGAGACCCAGTACTTC

j_gene: TRBJ1-1
d_gene: -
v_gene: TRBV29-1
abundance: many
CDR3aa: CSVEGRANTEAFF
CDR3nt: TGCAGCGTTGAAGGACGGGCGAACACTGAAGCTTTCTTT

j_gene: TRBJ1-1
d_gene: TRBD1
v_gene: TRBV7-2
abundance: few
CDR3aa: CASSRNRGRTNTEAFF
CDR3nt: TGTGCCAGCAGCCGAAACAGGGGGCGGACCAACACTGAAGCTTTCTTT

j_gene: TRBJ1-2
d_gene: -
v_gene: TRBV12-3/TRBV12-4
abundance: -
CDR3aa: CASSLALQNGYTF
CDR3nt: TGTGCCAGCAGTTTAGCGCTACAGAATGGCTACACCTTC

j_gene: TRBJ2-1
d_gene: TRBD2
v_gene: TRBV5-1
abundance: -
CDR3aa: CASSLNLAATENEQFF
CDR3nt: TGCGCCAGCAGCTTGAACCTAGCGGCTACTGAAAATGAGCAGTTCTTC

j_gene: TRBJ1-2
d_gene: -
v_gene: TRBV4-3
abundance: few
CDR3aa: CASSQGTALSGYTF
CDR3nt: TGCGCCAGCAGCCAAGGAACCGCACTGAGCGGCTACACCTTC

j_gene: TRBJ1-4
d_gene: TRBD1
v_gene: TRBV6-6
abundance: few
CDR3aa: CASTLRTGNEKLFF
CDR3nt: TGTGCCAGCACCTTGAGGACAGGGAATGAAAAACTGTTTTTT

j_gene: TRBJ1-1
d_gene: -
v_gene: TRBV9
abundance: -
CDR3aa: CASSFGTGGEAFF
CDR3nt: TGTGCCAGCAGCTTCGGGACCGGGGGCGAAGCTTTCTTT

j_gene: TRBJ2-7
d_gene: -
v_gene: TRBV27
abundance: few
CDR3aa: CASRPSIAYEQYF
CDR3nt: TGTGCCAGCAGACCTTCAATAGCCTACGAGCAGTACTTC

j_gene: TRBJ2-1
d_gene: -
v_gene: TRBV4-3
abundance: -
CDR3aa: CASSPYLRGTNYNEQFF
CDR3nt: TGCGCCAGCAGCCCCTATCTAAGGGGGACGAATTACAATGAGCAGTTCTTC

j_gene: TRBJ1-2
d_gene: TRBD1
v_gene: TRBV9
abundance: -
CDR3aa: CASSGGTGETYGYTF
CDR3nt: TGTGCCAGCAGCGGAGGGACAGGGGAAACCTATGGCTACACCTTC

j_gene: TRBJ2-7
d_gene: TRBD1
v_gene: TRBV12-3/TRBV12-4
abundance: -
CDR3aa: CASGRSTGVDEQYF
CDR3nt: TGTGCCAGCGGGCGCTCGACAGGGGTCGACGAGCAGTACTTC

j_gene: TRBJ2-5
d_gene: -
v_gene: TRBV5-1
abundance: -
CDR3aa: CASSLGPSQETQYF
CDR3nt: TGTGCCAGCAGCTTAGGACCTAGCCAAGAGACCCAGTACTTC

j_gene: TRBJ1-6
d_gene: -
v_gene: TRBV11-3
abundance: many
CDR3aa: CASSPGLYNSPLHF
CDR3nt: TGTGCCAGCAGCCCCGGACTGTATAATTCACCCCTCCACTTT

j_gene: TRBJ1-1
d_gene: TRBD1
v_gene: TRBV20-1
abundance: -
CDR3aa: CSAPGQGENTEAFF
CDR3nt: TGCAGTGCTCCGGGACAGGGGGAAAACACTGAAGCTTTCTTT

j_gene: TRBJ1-1
d_gene: -
v_gene: TRBV5-1
abundance: many
CDR3aa: CASSLGPEAFF
CDR3nt: TGTGCCAGCAGTTTAGGGCCTGAAGCTTTCTTT

j_gene: TRBJ2-5
d_gene: TRBD2
v_gene: TRBV2
abundance: few
CDR3aa: CASRLAGMETQYF
CDR3nt: TGTGCCAGCAGACTAGCGGGGATGGAGACCCAGTACTTC

j_gene: TRBJ1-1
d_gene: -
v_gene: TRBV14
abundance: -
CDR3aa: CASSSHVMNTEAFF
CDR3nt: TGTGCCAGCAGCTCCCACGTCATGAACACTGAAGCTTTCTTT

j_gene: TRBJ1-6
d_gene: -
v_gene: TRBV5-1
abundance: -
CDR3aa: CASSFLGTMSSYNSPLHF
CDR3nt: TGCGCCAGCAGCTTTTTGGGGACAATGAGCTCCTATAATTCACCCCTCCACTTT

j_gene: TRBJ1-5
d_gene: TRBD1
v_gene: TRBV7-2
abundance: few
CDR3aa: CASSLGDRANQPQHF
CDR3nt: TGTGCCAGCAGCCTAGGGGACAGAGCAAATCAGCCCCAGCATTTT

j_gene: TRBJ1-5
d_gene: -
v_gene: TRBV6-2/TRBV6-3
abundance: -
CDR3aa: CASSWTSPNQPQHF
CDR3nt: TGTGCCAGCAGTTGGACAAGCCCTAATCAGCCCCAGCATTTT

j_gene: TRBJ2-1
d_gene: -
v_gene: TRBV5-1
abundance: -
CDR3aa: CASSLGSYQETQFF
CDR3nt: TGCGCCAGCAGCTTAGGGTCCTACCAAGAGACCCAGTTCTTC

j_gene: TRBJ1-2
d_gene: TRBD1
v_gene: TRBV20-1
abundance: few
CDR3aa: CSARRPGTANYGYTF
CDR3nt: TGCAGTGCTAGGAGACCCGGGACAGCTAACTATGGCTACACCTTC

j_gene: TRBJ1-4
d_gene: -
v_gene: TRBV12-3/TRBV12-4
abundance: -
CDR3aa: CASSVGMNEKLFF
CDR3nt: TGTGCCAGCAGTGTAGGGATGAATGAAAAACTGTTTTTT